The 21 T cell receptor beta chains below all came from one sample that was sequenced in a study of blood T cell repertoires in COVID-19. Profiling relied on immunoSEQ multiplex PCR, and the TCRdb table lists in-frame clones only, not all of them. This table has around 370,000 clones, around nine tenths appearing once. Sequencing was done on a sample of peripheral blood. These TCRs come from a woman in her 70s with COVID-19, enrolled during active disease.

The rearrangement uses TRBV19 and TRBJ2-7; D is uncertain. Per the germline V gene, CDR1 is LNHDA and CDR2 is SQIVND (reference sequence). Deletions cut 1 base from V and 2 bases from J, with 9 bases between. This CDR3 contains 14 residues. The CDR3 DNA reads as TGTGCCAGTAGTATAGGTTTTATCCCCTACGAGCAGTACTTC. It specifies CASSIGFIPYEQYF.

V gene TRBV9 combines with J gene TRBJ2-1; 13 nucleotides agree with TRBD2. Trimming removed 0 bases from V and 4 bases from J; junction bases left unmatched: 1. CDR3 length equals 16 residues. From germline, CDR1 is SGDLS and CDR2 YYNGEE. This CDR3 reads CASSVGTSGSYNEQFF. The CDR3 nucleotides read TGTGCCAGCAGCGTAGGGACTAGCGGGAGTTACAATGAGCAGTTCTTC.

This clone was seen more than once but under ten times. This chain links TRBV29-1 with TRBJ2-5; unclear D gene. Trimming removed 1 base at V and 3 bases at J, with 9 bases between. The CDR3 contains 13 residues. Germline lookup yields CDR1 SQVTM and CDR2 ANQGSEA. CDR3 in amino acids: CSVEASNEETQYF. In DNA, the CDR3 is TGCAGCGTTGAAGCTAGTAACGAAGAGACCCAGTACTTC.

This clone was seen a single time. This chain uses TRBV15 with TRBJ2-1, with 11 bases that match TRBD2. The germline V gene has CDR1 LNHNV and CDR2 YYDKDF (reference sequence). This CDR3 region has 13 residues. V was pared by 9 bases and J by 10 bases, with 8 bases of the junction left unmatched. CDR3 in DNA: TGTGCCACTTCTCCGGGACTAGCGGACGAGCAGTTCTTC. Its translation: CATSPGLADEQFF.

This chain joins TRBV5-6 and TRBJ1-1; D gene ambiguous. CDR1 and CDR2 (germline): SGHDT, YYEEEE. Trimming removed 0 bases at V and 1 base at J, with 10 bases between. The CDR3 has 15 amino acids. CDR3 region: CASSLVVQQNTEAFF. The CDR3 DNA is TGTGCCAGCAGCTTGGTTGTACAACAGAACACTGAAGCTTTCTTT.

The chain couples TRBV7-2 to TRBJ1-2; D gene ambiguous. V was clipped by 1 base and J by 6 bases, with 12 bases between them. Germline assignment: CDR1 SGHTA and CDR2 FQGNSA. The CDR3 runs to 14 residues. CDR3 protein: CASSLERQGHGYTF. In DNA form, the CDR3 reads TGTGCCAGCAGCTTAGAGAGGCAAGGTCATGGCTACACCTTC.

V is TRBV9 and J is TRBJ2-3; TRBD2 matches 9 bases. Trimming at V came to 0 bases and at J to 4 bases, leaving 9 bases not matched to a gene. The CDR3 extends over 17 amino acids. Germline-derived CDR1 and CDR2 are SGDLS and YYNGEE. The CDR3 spells CASSVDHAGGRADTQYF. CDR3 sequence (DNA): TGTGCCAGCAGCGTAGATCATGCGGGGGGGCGGGCAGATACGCAGTATTTT.

This chain joins TRBV6-4 and TRBJ2-7; D gene ambiguous. There are 18 residues in the CDR3. CDR1 is MRHNA, CDR2 SNTAGT, per germline. With 0 bases removed from V and 2 bases from J, the gap between germline ends came to 20 bases. The CDR3: CASSDSRLYSPNTYEQYF. In nucleotides, the CDR3 is TGTGCCAGCAGTGACTCTAGACTCTACTCCCCGAATACCTACGAGCAGTACTTC.

CDR3 region: CASSVVAAANTEAFF. CDR3 DNA: TGTGCCAGCAGCGTAGTAGCGGCAGCTAACACTGAAGCTTTCTTT. J is TRBJ1-1 and V is TRBV9; D remains unclear. V dropped 0 bases and J dropped 2 bases, with 11 bases sitting between them. Germline CDR1 reads SGDLS; CDR2 reads YYNGEE. This CDR3 is 15 amino acids long.

This chain connects TRBV7-3 to TRBJ2-2, with 12 bases lining up with TRBD2. The length of the CDR3 is 17 residues. Per germline, CDR1 SGHTA and CDR2 FQGTGA. V dropped 1 base and J dropped 5; count of bases not matched to a gene: 5. CDR3 sequence reads: CASSLMVTSGGTGELFF. CDR3 DNA sequence: TGTGCCAGCAGCTTAATGGTGACTAGCGGGGGAACCGGGGAGCTGTTTTTT.

This clone was found once. The gene calls are TRBV18 and TRBJ1-4; no clear D. Germline-derived CDR1 and CDR2 are KGHSH and LQKENI. The V gene lost 3 bases and the J gene lost 0 bases, with 11 bases spanning the gap. This CDR3 contains 16 residues. CDR3 protein: CASSPITGTTNEKLFF. DNA of the CDR3: TGTGCCAGCTCACCCATCACGGGAACAACTAATGAAAAACTGTTTTTT.

The chain employs TRBV30 and TRBJ1-5; TRBD1 matches at 7 bases. The CDR3 sequence is 13 residues long. CDR1 and CDR2 (germline): GTSNPN, SVGIG (reference sequence). The V segment lost 1 base and the J segment 7 bases; nucleotides outside the gene matches: 4. The CDR3, as DNA: TGTGCCTGGAGTGCCAGGGGGGAACAGCCCCAGCATTTT. Protein: CAWSARGEQPQHF.

The chain employs TRBV21-1 and TRBJ2-7; the listed D gene, TRBD1, was not tested against the DNA. TRBV21-1 is a pseudogene. The CDR3 has 16 residues. The CDR3 bases are TGTGCCAGCCCCCCTCCGGGACAATCCTTCTCCTACGAGCAGTACTTC. Encoded protein: CASPPPGQSFSYEQYF.

This chain links TRBV3-1 (or the pseudogene TRBV3-2) with TRBJ2-7, with D tentatively TRBD1 (6 bases). The CDR3 spans 15 residues. The ends were cut back, 0 bases at V and 2 bases at J, with 11 bases in the middle. Germline V gene data show CDR1 as LGHDT and CDR2 as YNNKEL (reference sequence). CDR3 bases: TGTGCCAGCAGCCAAGAGTCGGACAGCCCCTACGAGCAGTACTTC. Its protein is CASSQESDSPYEQYF.

The chain links TRBV21-1 to TRBJ1-1. TRBV21-1 is a pseudogene segment. This CDR3 region has 15 residues. This CDR3 reads CASSSAAPNNTEAFF. DNA of the CDR3: TGTGCCAGCAGCAGCGCGGCGCCTAACAACACTGAAGCTTTCTTT.

V is TRBV5-1 and J is TRBJ1-1, with TRBD1 matching over 7 bases. The germline V gene has CDR1 SGHRS and CDR2 YFSETQ. The ends lost 0 bases at V and 1 base at J; junction bases unmatched: 3. CDR3 size: 15 residues. The CDR3 loop reads CASSLDRGENTEAFF. The CDR3 DNA is TGCGCCAGCAGCTTGGACAGGGGAGAGAACACTGAAGCTTTCTTT.

The chain recombines TRBV3-1 (or the pseudogene TRBV3-2) with TRBJ2-7, with no clear D. V was pared by 2 bases and J by 13 bases, with 15 bases between. Per germline, CDR1 LGHDT and CDR2 YNNKEL (reference sequence). There are 12 residues in the CDR3. This CDR3 is CASSQHSLELYF. DNA of the CDR3: TGTGCCAGCAGCCAACACAGCTTAGAGCTTTACTTC.

The rearrangement joins TRBV19 to TRBJ1-1; TRBD1 might be the D (5 bases). This CDR3 region has 14 residues. V dropped 2 bases and J dropped 1 base, with 8 bases sitting between them. The germline V gene encodes CDR1 LNHDA and CDR2 SQIVND (reference sequence). The CDR3 DNA reads as TGTGCCAGTAGTATAAGACAGCGGAACACTGAAGCTTTCTTT. Amino acid sequence: CASSIRQRNTEAFF.

The rearrangement links TRBV2 to TRBJ1-1; 7 bases map to TRBD1. The trim removed 3 bases at V and 8 bases at J, leaving 6 bases unmatched. CDR3 size: 13 residues. The germline CDR1 and CDR2 sequences are SNHLY and FYNNEI. The CDR3 bases are TGTGCCAGCAGTGAGCAGGGGGGCCTCGAAGCTTTCTTT. Its translation: CASSEQGGLEAFF.

V gene TRBV28 combines with J gene TRBJ2-2; 8 bases line up with TRBD1. V lost 8 bases and J lost 4; bases outside the gene matches: 3. Germline V lookup: CDR1 MDHEN, CDR2 SYDVKM. The CDR3 is made up of 13 amino acids. The CDR3 coding sequence is TGTGCCAGCTGGACAGGGACCACCGGGGAGCTGTTTTTT. Encoded protein: CASWTGTTGELFF.

CDR3 in DNA: TGTGCCAGCAGGGTGACTAGCGGGGACTCCTACGAGCAGTACTTC. It encodes CASRVTSGDSYEQYF. The V gene is TRBV7-2, the J gene TRBJ2-7; 11 bases agree with TRBD2. Germline CDR1 is SGHTA and CDR2 is FQGNSA. V lost 6 bases to trimming and J lost 0 bases; unmatched junction nucleotides: 4. The CDR3 contains 15 residues. The full variable domain, in which reference TRBV7-2 and TRBJ2-7 provide the parts outside the CDR3, is GAGVSQSPSNKVTEKGKDVELRCDPISGHTALYWYRQSLGQGLEFLIYFQGNSAPDKSGLPSDRFSAERTGGSVSTLTIQRTQQEDSAVYLCASRVTSGDSYEQYFGPGTRLTVT.